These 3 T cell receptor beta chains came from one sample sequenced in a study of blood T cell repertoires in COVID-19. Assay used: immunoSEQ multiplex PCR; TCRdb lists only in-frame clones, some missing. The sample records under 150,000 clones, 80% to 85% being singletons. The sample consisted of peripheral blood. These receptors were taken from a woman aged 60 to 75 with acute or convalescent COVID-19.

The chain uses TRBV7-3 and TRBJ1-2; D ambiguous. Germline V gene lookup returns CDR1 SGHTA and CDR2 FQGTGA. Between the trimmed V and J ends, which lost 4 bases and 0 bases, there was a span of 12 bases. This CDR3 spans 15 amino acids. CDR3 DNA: TGTGCCAGCAGCTGGATGACTCTTACTAACTATGGCTACACCTTC. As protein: CASSWMTLTNYGYTF.

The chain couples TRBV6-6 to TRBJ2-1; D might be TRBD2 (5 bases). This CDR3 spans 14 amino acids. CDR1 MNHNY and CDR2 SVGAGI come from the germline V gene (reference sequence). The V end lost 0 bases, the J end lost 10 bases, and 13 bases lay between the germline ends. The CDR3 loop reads CASSYSPSRNEQFF. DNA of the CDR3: TGTGCCAGCAGTTACTCACCTAGCAGGAACGAGCAGTTCTTC.

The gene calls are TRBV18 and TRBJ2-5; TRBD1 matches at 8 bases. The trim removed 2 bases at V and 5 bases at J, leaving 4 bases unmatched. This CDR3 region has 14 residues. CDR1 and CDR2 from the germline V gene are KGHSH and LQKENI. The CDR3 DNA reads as TGTGCCAGCTCACCAGGACAGGGACTGGAGACCCAGTACTTC. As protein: CASSPGQGLETQYF.